This T cell receptor (beta chain) appears in the sequencing data of a study of T cell repertoires in cytomegalovirus infection (dated by TCRdb to the late 2010s). Looking at the study overall: Alongside well-studied HLA-B-restricted epitopes, the peptide stimulations were aimed at recently identified HLA-C-restricted CMV epitopes, whose presentation resists viral immunomodulation. Donor HLA type was relevant to the analysis, as public TCR beta signatures indicated carriage of CMV infection together with the matching HLA type.

General study outcomes and caveats: The ex vivo response was dominated by HLA-C-restricted CMV-specific TCR beta clonotypes, and the single most frequent clonotype in two of eight donors was supplied by these HLA-C-restricted clonotypes. In both this cohort and an independent cohort of 352 donors, the cumulative frequency of public TCR beta family members distinguished carriers of CMV infection plus the relevant HLA type.

On this clonotype: Its binding antigen is unknown. One base away there is no much larger clone; base qualities are not given.

Read against the paper, the sample's treatment or condition label means: in vitro stimulation with specific CMV peptide epitopes to enrich CMV-specific T cells. V sheds 3 bases and J sheds 1 base, leaving 0 bases between their ends. The germline V gene encodes CDR1 SQVTM and CDR2 ANQGSEA. The CDR3 holds 11 amino acids from the cysteine to the phenylalanine. Only the CDR3 DNA stays, 33 bases, in frame from base 1. The sample was run on an Illumina HiSeq 1500. Clones were called with MiXCR by TCRdb after fastp trimmed the public reads at Q25, and only in-frame beta chains were retained. Identical CDR3 proteins give one entry, which carries the most common genes and DNA. This sample holds some 500,000 distinct CDR3 sequences; 30% to 35% were observed only once. 17% of the sample is taken by the ten largest.

The rearrangement combines TRBV29-1 with TRBJ2-2; the D gene is unclear. This sample comprised cultured PBMCs, obtained from culture after CMV antigen stimulation. This TCR was sampled from a human donor in good health (CMV status not recorded). Some clones in this sample may be carry-over from other donors' samples. This receptor carries the CDR3 CSVENTGELFF. The sequence in DNA is TGCAGCGTTGAGAACACCGGGGAGCTGTTTTTT.